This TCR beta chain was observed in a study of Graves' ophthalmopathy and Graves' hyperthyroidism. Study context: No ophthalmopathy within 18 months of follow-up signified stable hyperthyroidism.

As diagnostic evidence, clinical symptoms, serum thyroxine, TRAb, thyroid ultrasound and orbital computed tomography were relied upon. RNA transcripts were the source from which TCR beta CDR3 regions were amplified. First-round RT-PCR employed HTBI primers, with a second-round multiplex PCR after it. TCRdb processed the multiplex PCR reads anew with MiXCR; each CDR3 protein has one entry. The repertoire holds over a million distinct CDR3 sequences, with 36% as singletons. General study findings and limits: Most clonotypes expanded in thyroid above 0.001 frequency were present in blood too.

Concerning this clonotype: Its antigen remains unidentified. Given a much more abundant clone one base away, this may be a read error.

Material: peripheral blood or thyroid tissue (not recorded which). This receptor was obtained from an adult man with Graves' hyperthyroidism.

As DNA, the CDR3 is TGCAGCGTGACCGGGACAGTTTTCCACGAGCAGTACTTC. Protein product: CSVTGTVFHEQYF. The gene calls are TRBV29-1 and TRBJ2-7; TRBD1 matches at 7 bases. Germline CDR1 SQVTM, CDR2 ANQGSEA. After removal of 6 bases from V and 5 bases from J, the junction contained 10 bases not matched to a gene. CDR3 size: 13 residues.